This T cell receptor (beta chain) comes out of a study of response to subunit inactivated influenza vaccine (dated by TCRdb to the late 2010s). Background for the entire study: To follow how T cells responded to a trivalent subunit inactivated influenza vaccine, the researchers relied on deep quantitative profiling of the T cell receptor repertoire. Study-wide conclusions, independent of this receptor: It was suggested by the authors that each seasonal influenza vaccination may recruit only a limited number of new T cells.

In the paper's terms, the time point label means: around 42 days after influenza vaccine administration. CDR1 is given as DFQATT and CDR2 as SNEGSKA, both from the germline V gene (reference sequence). V is clipped by 6 bases and J by 0 bases, and the sequence between their germline boundaries is 16 bases long. The CDR3 starts with the cysteine, ends with the phenylalanine, and has 15 residues. Only the CDR3 DNA is retained, 45 bases long and in frame from the first base. Libraries came from RT-PCR. The sample was run on an Illumina HiSeq 2500. TCRdb reanalyzed the raw reads on its own, using fastp at Q25 for trimming and MiXCR for clone calling, and kept in-frame beta chains. Every distinct CDR3 protein forms one entry, paired with its most common genes and DNA. Across this sample there are 150,000 or so distinct CDR3 sequences, with about 11% seen only once. The ten largest make up around an eighth of the sample.

This clonotype appeared a few times. Its antigen is unknown. No base-level quality is on record; no much larger clone is a single base apart. The sample here was non-naive T cells sorted from PBMCs, taken about 40 days after vaccination. Explained via the paper, the cell subset or site label denotes: memory T cell fraction. Here the chain combines TRBV20-1 and TRBJ2-3, with the D gene call left open. This TCR was sampled from a man between 45 and 60 years old who received an inactivated influenza vaccine. Donor details come from another sample of the same person, matched by shared clones. In nucleotides, the sequence is TGCAGTGCCACGATCTTGTCTACTAGCACAGATACGCAGTATTTT. This sequence encodes CSATILSTSTDTQYF.